These 9 T cell receptor beta chains share one sample of origin, sequenced in a study of T cells in Graves' hyperthyroidism and ophthalmopathy. Amplified TCR beta CDR3 regions derived from RNA transcripts. A first-round RT-PCR of the TCR CDR3 used the HTBI primer set. Using its own MiXCR run on the multiplex PCR reads, TCRdb lists one record per CDR3 protein. The table shows roughly 290,000 distinct CDR3 sequences, with 13% occurring only once. What was sequenced was blood. The receptor set was obtained from a woman in her twenties or thirties with Graves' hyperthyroidism that later progressed to Graves' ophthalmopathy.

In DNA, the CDR3 is TGTGCCAGCAGTTACAACCTTGAGTCCTACGAGCAGTACTTC. Translating gives CASSYNLESYEQYF. The chain is built from TRBV6-2 or TRBV6-3 and TRBJ2-7, with D unclear. Germline CDR1 is MNHEY and CDR2 is SVGEGT. The CDR3 has 14 amino acids. Trimming pared 2 bases from V and 1 base from J, leaving 9 bases between.

This clonotype was detected many times. The chain couples TRBV5-1 to TRBJ2-7; no clear D. The CDR3 is made up of 14 amino acids. Trimming left V 0 bases short and J 2 bases short, with 9 bases between. In germline, CDR1 is SGHRS, CDR2 YFSETQ. CDR3 loop: CASSLAGLPYEQYF. The CDR3 DNA reads as TGCGCCAGCAGCTTGGCGGGCTTACCCTACGAGCAGTACTTC.

Many counts were recorded for this clonotype. The chain recombines TRBV20-1 with TRBJ2-3, with 15 positions matching TRBD2. CDR3 length: 15 amino acids. CDR1 is DFQATT and CDR2 is SNEGSKA in the germline V gene (reference sequence). V shed 7 bases and J 6 bases; nucleotides not matched to a gene: 8. CDR3 sequence: CSVTRGTSGRDTQYF. In DNA, the CDR3 is TGCAGTGTTACGCGTGGGACTAGCGGGAGGGATACGCAGTATTTT.

This clonotype was picked up many times. This chain links TRBV11-2 with TRBJ2-1; 12 bases fit TRBD2. Trimming took 1 base from V and 4 from J; bases not matched to a gene: 5. Germline assignment: CDR1 SGHAT and CDR2 FQNNGV. This CDR3 has 17 amino acids. DNA for the CDR3: TGTGCCAGCAGCTTAGGCTGGACTAGCGGGATATACAATGAGCAGTTCTTC. This translates into CASSLGWTSGIYNEQFF.

This clonotype came up many times. The V gene is TRBV24-1, the J gene TRBJ1-5, with D maybe TRBD1 (5 bases). This CDR3 has 16 amino acids. Germline loops: CDR1 KGHDR, CDR2 SFDVKD. V was cut by 4 bases and J by 0 bases, with 12 bases left in between. CDR3 nucleotide sequence: TGTGCCACCAGTGACCGCCGACAGAATAGCAATCAGCCCCAGCATTTT. Translating it yields CATSDRRQNSNQPQHF.

The chain employs TRBV11-1 and TRBJ1-1; D is perhaps TRBD1 (5 bases). The CDR3 contains 14 residues. Germline loops: CDR1 SGHAT, CDR2 FQDESV (reference sequence). Trimming removed 3 bases from V and 1 base from J, with 9 bases in between. CDR3: CASSFSTENTEAFF. For the CDR3, the DNA is TGTGCCAGCAGCTTTTCGACAGAGAACACTGAAGCTTTCTTT. The full variable domain, with the rest looked up from reference TRBV11-1 and TRBJ1-1, is EAEVAQSPRYKITEKSQAVAFWCDPISGHATLYWYRQILGQGPELLVQFQDESVVDDSQLPKDRFSAERLKGVDSTLKIQPAELGDSAMYLCASSFSTENTEAFFGQGTRLTVV.

This clonotype came up many times. In nucleotides, the CDR3 is TGTGCCAGCAGCCAGACCACCACAGATACGCAGTATTTT. It is translated as CASSQTTTDTQYF. This chain links TRBV3-1 with TRBJ2-3, with D unresolved. CDR3 length: 13 residues. The germline V gene has CDR1 LGHDT and CDR2 YNNKEL (reference sequence). Trimming pared 3 bases from V and 2 bases from J, leaving 6 bases between.

This clonotype has just a few counts. The gene calls are TRBV6-1 and TRBJ2-7; 13 bases agree with TRBD2. The CDR3 loop spans 15 amino acids. CDR1 and CDR2 from the germline V gene are MNHNS and SASEGT. V dropped 5 bases and J dropped 5; count of bases not matched to a gene: 6. The CDR3 bases are TGTGCCAGCAGTCAACTAGCGGGAGGGGCTGACGAGCAGTACTTC. Encoded protein: CASSQLAGGADEQYF.

The CDR3 loop reads CASSWNSGAGGYTF. CDR3 nucleotide sequence: TGTGCCAGCAGCTGGAATTCGGGGGCAGGTGGCTACACCTTC. The rearrangement links TRBV5-6 to TRBJ1-2, with D perhaps TRBD1 (6 bases). This CDR3 is built from 14 residues. Per germline, CDR1 SGHDT and CDR2 YYEEEE. V lost 3 bases, J lost 7 bases, and 16 bases lay in between.